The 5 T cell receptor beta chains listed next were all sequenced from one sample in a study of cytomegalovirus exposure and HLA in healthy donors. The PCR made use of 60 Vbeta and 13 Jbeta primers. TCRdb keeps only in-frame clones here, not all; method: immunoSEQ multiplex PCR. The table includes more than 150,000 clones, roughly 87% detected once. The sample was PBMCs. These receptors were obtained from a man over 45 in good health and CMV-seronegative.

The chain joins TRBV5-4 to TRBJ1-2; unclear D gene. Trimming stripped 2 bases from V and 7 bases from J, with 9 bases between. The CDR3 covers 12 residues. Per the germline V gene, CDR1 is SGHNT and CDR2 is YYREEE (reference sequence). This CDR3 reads CASSFSNGGYTF. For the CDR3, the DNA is TGTGCCAGCAGCTTTTCCAACGGTGGCTACACCTTC. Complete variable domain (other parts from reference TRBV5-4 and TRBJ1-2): ETGVTQSPTHLIKTRGQQVTLRCSSQSGHNTVSWYQQALGQGPQFIFQYYREEENGRGNFPPRFSGLQFPNYSSELNVNALELDDSALYLCASSFSNGGYTFGSGTRLTVV.

The CDR3 protein is CASSLGRGGEQYF. CDR3 DNA: TGTGCCAGCAGCTTAGGAAGGGGAGGCGAGCAGTACTTC. The gene calls are TRBV7-2 and TRBJ2-7, with D maybe TRBD2 (6 bases). The CDR3 spans 13 residues. The V and J ends lost 1 base and 6 bases respectively, with 10 bases between them. In germline, CDR1 is SGHTA, CDR2 FQGNSA. The full variable domain, in which reference TRBV7-2 and TRBJ2-7 provide the parts outside the CDR3, is GAGVSQSPSNKVTEKGKDVELRCDPISGHTALYWYRQSLGQGLEFLIYFQGNSAPDKSGLPSDRFSAERTGGSVSTLTIQRTQQEDSAVYLCASSLGRGGEQYFGPGTRLTVT.

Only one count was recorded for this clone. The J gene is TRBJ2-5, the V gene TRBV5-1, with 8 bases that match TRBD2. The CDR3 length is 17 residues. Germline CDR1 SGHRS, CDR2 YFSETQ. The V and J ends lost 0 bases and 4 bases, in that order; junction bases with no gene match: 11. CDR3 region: CASSLAGGDIFSETQYF. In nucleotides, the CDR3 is TGCGCCAGCAGCTTGGCCGGGGGGGACATTTTTTCAGAGACCCAGTACTTC.

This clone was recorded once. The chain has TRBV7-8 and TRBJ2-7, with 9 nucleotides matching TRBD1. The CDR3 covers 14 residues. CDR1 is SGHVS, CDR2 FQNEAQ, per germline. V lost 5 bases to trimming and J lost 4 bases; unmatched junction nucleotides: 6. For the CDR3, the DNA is TGTGCCAGCAGCCTGGGACAGGGAGGTTACGAGCAGTACTTC. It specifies CASSLGQGGYEQYF.

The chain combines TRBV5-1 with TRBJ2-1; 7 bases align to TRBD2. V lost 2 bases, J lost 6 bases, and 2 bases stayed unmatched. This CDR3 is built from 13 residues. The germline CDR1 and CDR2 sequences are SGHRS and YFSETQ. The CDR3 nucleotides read TGCGCCAGCAGCTTCGAGCGGGGCAATGAGCAGTTCTTC. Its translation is CASSFERGNEQFF.